The present T cell receptor beta chain was sequenced within a study of T cell responses to AZD1222 COVID-19 vaccine. Study summary: Whether given at about 4 or about 12 weeks, second doses were pooled. Whole-study findings and limits: White British ancestry dominated among donors, who included more females, and clonal diversity was possibly underestimated. Without day 14 samples, only post-peak T cell repertoires were studied. Seropositivity was recorded at baseline in only a handful of AZD1222 recipients.

The CDR3 is 14 residues long. Looked up from germline, CDR1 is SQVTM and CDR2 is ANQGSEA. J lost 5 bases, V lost 4 bases, and 6 bases had no gene match. As regards this clone: Its cognate antigen is unknown.

TCRdb's table, derived via immunoSEQ multiplex PCR, lists solely in-frame clones and lacks some. The table has some 64,000 clones, more than 85% seen once. This chain joins TRBV29-1 and TRBJ1-5; 9 bases fit TRBD1. This TCR derives from an adult in good health. The source was peripheral blood, collected on day 0 of AZD1222 vaccination. The CDR3 region is CSVGGTGIDQPQHF. CDR3 nucleotide sequence: TGCAGCGTTGGGGGGACAGGGATCGATCAGCCCCAGCATTTT.